The 27 T cell receptor beta chains in this list originate from one sample, sequenced in a study of blood T cell repertoires in COVID-19. Sequenced by immunoSEQ multiplex PCR; TCRdb stores in-frame clones only, minus some. The top ten clones hold around 4.1% of a sample with 95,000 to 150,000 clones, about 80% of them seen once. The source material was peripheral blood. All receptors derive from a woman in her forties or fifties with acute or convalescent COVID-19.

The rearrangement links TRBV18 to TRBJ2-5; 14 bases are shared with TRBD2. This CDR3 has 15 residues. CDR1 and CDR2 (germline): KGHSH, LQKENI. V shed 3 bases and J 3 bases; nucleotides not matched to a gene: 0. CDR3 residues: CASSPGLAGEETQYF. CDR3 nucleotides: TGTGCCAGCTCACCGGGACTAGCGGGGGAAGAGACCCAGTACTTC.

CDR3 protein: CAWSVLGRNNSPLHF. CDR3 DNA: TGTGCCTGGAGTGTACTAGGACGGAATAATTCACCCCTCCACTTT. The chain links TRBV30 to TRBJ1-6, with D unclear. Trimming took off 0 bases at V and 5 bases at J, with 11 bases between the two ends. Germline CDR1 reads GTSNPN; CDR2 reads SVGIG (reference sequence). This CDR3 comprises 15 residues. The whole variable domain, filled in from reference TRBV30 and TRBJ1-6, reads SQTIHQWPATLVQPVGSPLSLECTVEGTSNPNLYWYRQAAGRGLQLLFYSVGIGQISSEVPQNLSASRPQDRQFILSSKKLLLSDSGFYLCAWSVLGRNNSPLHFGNGTRLTVT.

This clone has a handful of counts. The rearrangement uses TRBV30 and TRBJ1-5; D ambiguous. The germline V gene encodes CDR1 GTSNPN and CDR2 SVGIG (reference sequence). Trimming shortened V by 1 base and J by 4 bases, and 8 bases separated the two germline ends. The CDR3 is 13 residues long. CDR3 sequence reads: CAWSEWENQPQHF. DNA for the CDR3: TGTGCCTGGAGTGAATGGGAGAATCAGCCCCAGCATTTT.

The rearrangement links TRBV30 to TRBJ1-2; 7 nucleotides line up with TRBD1. CDR3 size: 15 residues. CDR1 and CDR2 (germline): GTSNPN, SVGIG (reference sequence). V dropped 0 bases and J dropped 4; count of bases not matched to a gene: 8. CDR3 sequence reads: CAWSVQGGEIYGYTF. For the CDR3, the DNA is TGTGCCTGGAGTGTACAAGGGGGCGAGATCTATGGCTACACCTTC.

CDR3 nucleotides: TGTGCCAGCAGCGCGGGGCCAGGGGAGGGAACTGAAGCTTTCTTT. It translates to CASSAGPGEGTEAFF. The chain has TRBV9 and TRBJ1-1, with D possibly matching TRBD1 (6 bases). Looked up from germline, CDR1 is SGDLS and CDR2 is YYNGEE. This CDR3 region has 15 residues. Trimming took off 3 bases at V and 5 bases at J, with 17 bases between the two ends.

The rearrangement links TRBV6-6 to TRBJ2-7, with 15 bases that match TRBD2. V lost 5 bases, J lost 6 bases, and 11 bases stayed unmatched. Germline V gene data show CDR1 as MNHNY and CDR2 as SVGAGI (reference sequence). The CDR3 has 17 amino acids. The CDR3 DNA is TGTGCCAGCAGTCCAAGGACTAGCGGGAGGGCGGGTCTCGAGCAGTACTTC. Residues: CASSPRTSGRAGLEQYF.

The gene calls are TRBV9 and TRBJ2-3; TRBD2 matches at 9 bases. The V gene end was trimmed by 3 bases and the J gene end by 4 bases; junction bases not matched to a gene: 12. Germline values: CDR1 SGDLS, CDR2 YYNGEE. The CDR3 runs 17 residues. In nucleotides, the CDR3 is TGTGCCAGCAGCGCACAGCGAAGAGCGGGAGGAGCAGATACGCAGTATTTT. Its translation: CASSAQRRAGGADTQYF.

This chain joins TRBV28 and TRBJ1-2; D perhaps matches TRBD1 (5 bases). This CDR3 comprises 15 residues. The V end lost 6 bases, the J end lost 4 bases, and 18 bases lay between the germline ends. Looked up from germline, CDR1 is MDHEN and CDR2 is SYDVKM. The CDR3 DNA is TGTGCCAGCAGAACCGCAGGGTTGGCCTCCTATGGCTACACCTTC. Amino acid sequence: CASRTAGLASYGYTF.

The rearrangement joins TRBV5-1 to TRBJ1-1, with D maybe TRBD1 (5 bases). This CDR3 region has 14 residues. V dropped 5 bases and J dropped 3 bases, with 14 bases sitting between them. The germline gives CDR1 SGHRS, CDR2 YFSETQ. CDR3 region: CASSLRQGYTEAFF. Written as DNA, the CDR3 is TGCGCCAGCAGTCTAAGGCAGGGTTACACTGAAGCTTTCTTT.

This chain joins TRBV19 and TRBJ2-2, with 11 bases aligning to TRBD2. This CDR3 is 16 amino acids long. Germline assignment: CDR1 LNHDA and CDR2 SQIVND (reference sequence). J lost 0 bases, V lost 6 bases, and 3 bases had no gene match. The DNA of the CDR3 is TGTGCCAGTAGGATTAGCGGGAGGGCGAACACCGGGGAGCTGTTTTTT. Amino acid sequence: CASRISGRANTGELFF.

This clone has just one count. V is TRBV19 and J is TRBJ1-6; possible D gene TRBD1, 5 bases. Germline CDR1 and CDR2: LNHDA and SQIVND (reference sequence). This CDR3 comprises 14 residues. The V gene lost 5 bases and the J gene lost 6 bases, with 11 bases spanning the gap. The CDR3 is CASSFQGGNSPLHF. DNA for the CDR3: TGTGCCAGTAGTTTCCAGGGTGGTAATTCACCCCTCCACTTT.

V is TRBV6-6 and J is TRBJ2-5; no clear D gene. CDR1 and CDR2 (germline): MNHNY, SVGAGI (reference sequence). The CDR3 loop spans 11 amino acids. Deletions cut 7 bases from V and 5 bases from J, with 8 bases between. The DNA for the CDR3 is TGTGCCAGCACTTTCGGGGAGACCCAGTACTTC. As protein: CASTFGETQYF.

The J gene is TRBJ2-3, the V gene TRBV29-1; 9 bases map to TRBD2. From germline, CDR1 is SQVTM and CDR2 ANQGSEA. J lost 6 bases, V lost 4 bases, and 14 bases had no gene match. The CDR3 totals 16 residues. The CDR3 DNA is TGCAGCGTTGGGGGCTCAGATATAGCGGGAGTCGATACGCAGTATTTT. Amino acid sequence: CSVGGSDIAGVDTQYF.

The J gene is TRBJ1-2, the V gene TRBV5-5; 7 bases map to TRBD1. The CDR3 contains 15 residues. Losses at the gene ends were 4 bases for V and 6 bases for J; bases not matched to a gene: 12. Germline CDR1 is SGHKS and CDR2 is YYEKEE (reference sequence). The CDR3 region is CASSPQPTGDNGYTF. For the CDR3, the DNA is TGTGCCAGCAGCCCCCAACCAACAGGGGACAATGGCTACACCTTC.

The V call is TRBV9, the J call TRBJ2-1; 11 bases are shared with TRBD2. Germline V gene lookup returns CDR1 SGDLS and CDR2 YYNGEE. Unmatched junction bases numbered 6, after V lost 0 bases and J lost 4 bases. The CDR3 is made up of 17 amino acids. CDR3 amino acids: CASSVDTSGSKYNEQFF. The CDR3 coding sequence is TGTGCCAGCAGCGTAGATACTAGCGGGAGTAAATACAATGAGCAGTTCTTC.

The chain joins TRBV10-3 to TRBJ1-2; 8 bases are a match to TRBD1. V lost 3 bases to trimming and J lost 3 bases; unmatched junction nucleotides: 6. This CDR3 region has 15 residues. Germline V gene data show CDR1 as ENHRY and CDR2 as SYGVKD. Here the CDR3 reads CAISEPGQAHYGYTF. The CDR3 bases are TGTGCCATCAGTGAACCGGGACAGGCGCACTATGGCTACACCTTC.

This sequence joins TRBV5-1 and TRBJ2-5, with 8 positions matching TRBD2. The J segment lost 9 bases and the V segment lost 4 bases, leaving 11 bases of the junction unmatched. This CDR3 has 14 residues. Germline lookup yields CDR1 SGHRS and CDR2 YFSETQ. This CDR3 reads CASSVTSGGPSQYF. For the CDR3, the DNA is TGCGCCAGCAGCGTTACTAGCGGCGGTCCTTCCCAGTACTTC.

Notes on this clone: The sample carries other DNA sequences with the same CDR3. The chain combines TRBV7-9 with TRBJ2-7; D gene uncertain. V lost 0 bases, J lost 4 bases, and 4 bases lay in between. CDR3 length equals 12 residues. Germline V gives CDR1 SEHNR, CDR2 FQNEAQ (reference sequence). CDR3 sequence reads: CASSLATYEQYF. CDR3 in DNA: TGTGCCAGCAGCTTAGCCACTTACGAGCAGTACTTC.

This clone has only one observation. This CDR3 is CASSKTSGGANEQFF. CDR3 DNA sequence: TGCGCCAGCAGCAAGACTAGCGGGGGGGCAAATGAGCAGTTCTTC. The chain joins TRBV5-1 to TRBJ2-1; TRBD2 matches 14 bases. Per germline, CDR1 SGHRS and CDR2 YFSETQ. Unmatched junction bases numbered 4, after V lost 4 bases and J lost 7 bases. The CDR3 totals 15 residues.

This chain links TRBV3-1 (or the pseudogene TRBV3-2) with TRBJ2-1; 8 bases fit TRBD2. CDR3 length: 16 amino acids. From germline, CDR1 is LGHDT and CDR2 YNNKEL (reference sequence). Unmatched junction bases numbered 4, after V lost 1 base and J lost 2 bases. The CDR3 loop reads CASSQGGGYTYNEQFF. In DNA, the CDR3 is TGTGCCAGCAGCCAAGGCGGGGGGTACACCTACAATGAGCAGTTCTTC.

This clone was seen a single time. The rearrangement joins TRBV7-8 to TRBJ2-1; D might be TRBD2 (6 bases). This CDR3 region has 15 residues. From germline, CDR1 is SGHVS and CDR2 FQNEAQ. V lost 5 bases, J lost 6 bases, and 17 bases lay in between. As DNA, the CDR3 is TGTGCCAGCAGCATGCGGGACGCGGCCCGCAATGAGCAGTTCTTC. Amino acids: CASSMRDAARNEQFF.

This clone was seen only once. The chain links TRBV18 to TRBJ1-2; 7 nucleotides align to TRBD1. CDR3 length: 13 residues. Per the germline V gene, CDR1 is KGHSH and CDR2 is LQKENI. The junction had 5 bases not matched to a gene; V was cut back by 4 bases and J by 6 bases. The CDR3 nucleotides are TGTGCCAGCTCACTCGACAGGGTGGATGGCTACACCTTC. The encoded protein is CASSLDRVDGYTF. The whole variable domain, filled in from reference TRBV18 and TRBJ1-2, reads NAGVMQNPRHLVRRRGQEARLRCSPMKGHSHVYWYRQLPEEGLKFMVYLQKENIIDESGMPKERFSAEFPKEGPSILRIQQVVRGDSAAYFCASSLDRVDGYTFGSGTRLTVV.

The V gene is TRBV9, the J gene TRBJ1-6, with 9 bases aligning to TRBD1. The V gene's germline CDR1 is SGDLS and CDR2 YYNGEE. The length of the CDR3 is 15 residues. V trimming: 3 bases; J trimming: 7 bases; junction bases outside the gene matches: 5. CDR3 sequence: CASSGGQGRNSPLHF. For the CDR3, the DNA is TGTGCCAGCAGCGGGGGACAGGGTCGAAATTCACCCCTCCACTTT.

V is TRBV4-1 and J is TRBJ1-2; D ambiguous. The CDR3 loop spans 14 amino acids. Germline CDR1 and CDR2: MGHRA and YSYEKL. Trimming shortened V by 4 bases and J by 8 bases, and 17 bases separated the two germline ends. This chain's CDR3 is CASSLPNWSGGYTF. The CDR3 DNA reads TGCGCCAGCAGCCTCCCAAATTGGTCAGGAGGCTACACCTTC.

The chain uses TRBV5-6 and TRBJ1-5, with D possibly TRBD1 on 5 matching bases. V gave up 0 bases and J gave up 4 bases, with 11 bases separating them. The CDR3 is made up of 15 amino acids. Germline assignment: CDR1 SGHDT and CDR2 YYEEEE. The CDR3 region is CASSLALTGNQPQHF. Written as DNA, the CDR3 is TGTGCCAGCAGCTTGGCCCTCACAGGAAATCAGCCCCAGCATTTT.

This sequence joins TRBV3-1 (or the pseudogene TRBV3-2) and TRBJ2-5, with D perhaps TRBD1 (6 bases). Per germline, CDR1 LGHDT and CDR2 YNNKEL (reference sequence). The CDR3 is 12 amino acids. Trimming cost V 4 bases and J 5 bases, with 8 bases left between them. The DNA of the CDR3 is TGTGCCAGCAGCCGGACAGCCGAGACCCAGTACTTC. It encodes CASSRTAETQYF.

This clone was counted once. The chain uses TRBV30 and TRBJ1-4; no clear D. This CDR3 has 12 residues. Trimming shortened V by 6 bases and J by 8 bases, and 13 bases separated the two germline ends. The V gene's germline CDR1 is GTSNPN and CDR2 SVGIG (reference sequence). CDR3 in DNA: TGTGCCTGCCTGGGAGCGCGGGAAAAACTGTTTTTT. Amino acids: CACLGAREKLFF.